Shown below are 10 T cell receptor beta chains from a single sample sequenced in a study of PD-1 blockade in classical Hodgkin lymphoma. Described time point: newly diagnosed, previously untreated cHL patient sample. Investigators isolated CD4+ T cells from thawed PBMCs through magnetic negative selection. Here immunoSEQ multiplex PCR was the method, and the copy in TCRdb shows in-frame clones only, minus some. The sample consists of tens of thousands of clones, 90% to 95% of them appearing once. The sequenced sample consisted of CD4+ T cells from blood. The receptors come from a human donor with classical Hodgkin lymphoma.

The V call is TRBV7-2, the J call TRBJ2-1; possible D gene TRBD2, 6 bases. The CDR3 extends over 13 amino acids. CDR1 and CDR2 from the germline V gene are SGHTA and FQGNSA. Between the trimmed V and J ends, which lost 5 bases and 6 bases, there was a span of 11 bases. The CDR3 spells CASSSSGSNEQFF. The CDR3 coding sequence is TGTGCCAGCAGCAGTAGCGGATCCAATGAGCAGTTCTTC.

The chain uses TRBV2 and TRBJ2-5, with 8 bases identical to TRBD2. Trimming removed 4 bases from V and 0 bases from J; junction bases left unmatched: 7. CDR1 and CDR2 (germline): SNHLY, FYNNEI. CDR3 length: 16 amino acids. The CDR3 DNA sequence: TGTGCCAGCAGTGTGCGGCGGGGGGCCTACCAAGAGACCCAGTACTTC. Its translation: CASSVRRGAYQETQYF.

This rearrangement joins TRBV6-1 to TRBJ1-1; maybe TRBD1 (6 bases). Trimming stripped 5 bases from V and 3 bases from J, with 10 bases between. Germline CDR1 is MNHNS and CDR2 is SASEGT. The CDR3 sequence is 13 residues long. CDR3 residues: CASSSSGDTEAFF. The CDR3 coding sequence is TGTGCCAGCAGTTCTTCAGGGGACACTGAAGCTTTCTTT.

The rearrangement uses TRBV10-2 and TRBJ2-7; D uncertain. V was shortened by 0 bases and J by 4 bases, with 4 bases between the two germline ends. Germline V CDR1 and CDR2: WSHSY, SAAADI. The CDR3 consists of 12 residues. CDR3 nucleotide sequence: TGCGCCAGCAGTGAGTCGAGGTACGAGCAGTACTTC. Its translation is CASSESRYEQYF.

This chain uses TRBV27 with TRBJ2-1; D is possibly TRBD2 (6 bases). The CDR3 is 14 residues long. Germline values: CDR1 MNHEY, CDR2 SMNVEV (reference sequence). V dropped 8 bases and J dropped 7 bases, with 18 bases sitting between them. DNA of the CDR3: TGTGCCAGCGGGAATTTGGGACTCCCTAATGAGCAGTTCTTC. Amino acids: CASGNLGLPNEQFF.

This chain joins TRBV6-5 and TRBJ1-1, with D hard to call. This CDR3 has 14 amino acids. The V gene lost 2 bases and the J gene lost 4 bases, with 11 bases spanning the gap. Germline V gene data show CDR1 as MNHEY and CDR2 as SVGAGI. The CDR3 DNA is TGTGCCAGCAGTTACGTGGACGGGAGCACTGAAGCTTTCTTT. Amino acids: CASSYVDGSTEAFF.

J is TRBJ2-7 and V is TRBV10-3; tentatively, D is TRBD1 (5 bases). V lost 9 bases and J lost 0, with 9 bases in between. The CDR3 is 12 residues long. Germline lookup yields CDR1 ENHRY and CDR2 SYGVKD. The CDR3 protein is CAMAGNSYEQYF. In nucleotides, the CDR3 is TGTGCCATGGCAGGGAACTCCTACGAGCAGTACTTC.

This clone came up once. The chain carries TRBV5-1 and TRBJ2-2, with 16 bases aligning to TRBD2. After removal of 4 bases from V and 2 bases from J, the junction contained 11 bases not matched to a gene. This CDR3 has 20 amino acids. Germline values: CDR1 SGHRS, CDR2 YFSETQ. CDR3 protein: CASSLTGTSGRAFNTGELFF. The CDR3 DNA reads as TGCGCCAGCAGCCTGACAGGGACTAGCGGGAGGGCTTTCAACACCGGGGAGCTGTTTTTT.

The V and J genes are TRBV7-8 and TRBJ1-1; 7 nucleotides line up with TRBD1. CDR1 and CDR2 (germline): SGHVS, FQNEAQ. J was trimmed by 11 bases and V by 2 bases; bases with no gene match: 8. CDR3 size: 13 residues. The CDR3 nucleotides are TGTGCCAGCAGCTTAAGGACAGGCCCAGAGGCTTTCTTT. Translation gives CASSLRTGPEAFF.

This sequence joins TRBV5-1 and TRBJ1-1; 8 bases align to TRBD1. The CDR3 sequence is 14 residues long. The junction had 7 bases not matched to a gene; V was cut back by 4 bases and J by 5 bases. Looked up from germline, CDR1 is SGHRS and CDR2 is YFSETQ. In DNA, the CDR3 is TGCGCCAGCAGCACCAGACAGGGGAGTACTGAAGCTTTCTTT. This codes for CASSTRQGSTEAFF.